One and the same sample provided the 13 T cell receptor beta chains below, sequenced in a study of blood T cell repertoires in COVID-19. TCRdb's table, derived via immunoSEQ multiplex PCR, lists solely in-frame clones and lacks some. The sample records approximately 80,000 clones, about 88% being singletons. Sequencing input: peripheral blood. Receptor source: a man aged 40-50 years with acute or convalescent COVID-19.

The chain employs TRBV7-2 and TRBJ2-5, with TRBD2 matching over 8 bases. The CDR3 runs to 14 residues. Per germline, CDR1 SGHTA and CDR2 FQGNSA. V shed 5 bases and J 10 bases; nucleotides not matched to a gene: 12. The CDR3 is CASSQFSGAFDQYF. As DNA, the CDR3 is TGTGCCAGCAGCCAATTTAGCGGGGCCTTCGACCAGTACTTC.

This chain uses TRBV3-1 (or the pseudogene TRBV3-2) with TRBJ2-7, with TRBD2 as a possible D gene (6 bases). Germline-derived CDR1 and CDR2 are LGHDT and YNNKEL (reference sequence). This CDR3 comprises 14 residues. The V end was cut by 1 base, the J end by 2 bases, with 9 bases between. Written as DNA, the CDR3 is TGTGCCAGCAGCCAAGGGGCGGGAACCTACGAGCAGTACTTC. This translates into CASSQGAGTYEQYF.

The DNA for the CDR3 is TGCGCCAGCAGCCAAGATTTGGGCGTCGGCAATCAGCCCCAGCATTTT. Translating gives CASSQDLGVGNQPQHF. The chain carries TRBV4-3 and TRBJ1-5; no reliable D call. The V gene's germline CDR1 is LGHNA and CDR2 YSLEER. CDR3 size: 16 residues. Trimming left V 0 bases short and J 2 bases short, with 11 bases between.

The gene calls are TRBV6-6 and TRBJ2-5, with TRBD2 as a possible D gene (6 bases). With 2 bases removed from V and 2 bases from J, the gap between germline ends came to 6 bases. The CDR3 consists of 13 residues. Germline V gives CDR1 MNHNY, CDR2 SVGAGI (reference sequence). The CDR3 nucleotides are TGTGCCAGCAGTTACGGGGGGCAAGAGACCCAGTACTTC. Protein product: CASSYGGQETQYF.

The chain couples TRBV2 to TRBJ2-1; 14 nucleotides agree with TRBD2. V gave up 6 bases and J gave up 9 bases; unmatched junction bases: 4. The CDR3 length is 14 residues. In germline, CDR1 is SNHLY, CDR2 FYNNEI. CDR3 amino acids: CASRGTSGSGEQFF. CDR3 nucleotide sequence: TGTGCCAGCAGAGGGACTAGCGGGAGTGGTGAGCAGTTCTTC.

The chain recombines TRBV11-3 with TRBJ2-1; D unresolved. Germline CDR1 reads SGHNT; CDR2 reads YENEEA. The CDR3 spans 10 residues. With 9 bases removed from V and 8 bases from J, the gap between germline ends came to 8 bases. For the CDR3, the DNA is TGTGCCAGGAGGAGACATGAGCAGTTCTTC. It yields the protein CARRRHEQFF.

This chain connects TRBV5-6 to TRBJ1-1; the match to TRBD1 covers 10 bases. CDR1 is SGHDT, CDR2 YYEEEE, per germline. The CDR3 runs 15 residues. V shed 1 base, J shed 6 bases, and the junction held 6 bases outside the gene matches. CDR3 sequence reads: CASSLLGQGISEAFF. CDR3 nucleotide sequence: TGTGCCAGCAGCTTGCTGGGACAGGGGATTTCTGAAGCTTTCTTT.

This chain connects TRBV7-9 to TRBJ2-7; D is perhaps TRBD2 (5 bases). V was trimmed by 8 bases and J by 2 bases, leaving 7 bases between them. The CDR3 length is 11 residues. Germline CDR1 and CDR2: SEHNR and FQNEAQ (reference sequence). The chain's CDR3 is CASEGTYEQYF. The CDR3 DNA reads as TGTGCCAGCGAGGGTACCTACGAGCAGTACTTC.

The V call is TRBV11-2, the J call TRBJ2-2; D not certain. Trimming took 2 bases from V and 7 from J, leaving 5 bases between them. Germline CDR1 reads SGHAT; CDR2 reads FQNNGV. The CDR3 loop spans 12 amino acids. The CDR3 coding sequence is TGTGCCAGCAGCTTAATCGGCGGGGAGCTGTTTTTT. This codes for CASSLIGGELFF. Drawing the rest from reference TRBV11-2 and TRBJ2-2, the complete variable domain is EAGVAQSPRYKIIEKRQSVAFWCNPISGHATLYWYQQILGQGPKLLIQFQNNGVVDDSQLPKDRFSAERLKGVDSTLKIQPAKLEDSAVYLCASSLIGGELFFGEGSRLTVL.

The J gene is TRBJ2-1, the V gene TRBV7-8, with 16 nucleotides matching TRBD2. The germline CDR1 and CDR2 sequences are SGHVS and FQNEAQ. The junction had 20 bases not matched to a gene; V was cut back by 1 base and J by 8 bases. The CDR3 has 22 residues. Here the CDR3 reads CASSLELPGVQPGLAGGDEQFF. Here the CDR3 DNA reads TGTGCCAGCAGCTTAGAACTCCCGGGGGTTCAGCCGGGACTAGCGGGAGGGGATGAGCAGTTCTTC.

V usage is TRBV7-9 and J usage is TRBJ2-2, with 9 bases identical to TRBD2. This CDR3 comprises 15 residues. The V and J ends lost 7 bases and 2 bases, in that order; junction bases with no gene match: 5. Germline CDR1 reads SEHNR; CDR2 reads FQNEAQ (reference sequence). CDR3 coding DNA: TGTGCCAGCATCAGACTAGCGGTAAACACCGGGGAGCTGTTTTTT. Encoded protein: CASIRLAVNTGELFF.

This clone showed up just a few times. The chain recombines TRBV28 with TRBJ2-1, with TRBD2 matching 9 bases. J lost 7 bases, V lost 5 bases, and 12 bases had no gene match. Germline V gene lookup returns CDR1 MDHEN and CDR2 SYDVKM. The CDR3 extends over 16 amino acids. DNA for the CDR3: TGTGCCAGCAGTGGTTATGGGAGCGGGAGGTGGAATGAGCAGTTCTTC. Translation gives CASSGYGSGRWNEQFF.

This clone was recorded only once. The CDR3 region has the DNA TGTGCCAGCTCACCTTCCCCGGACAACGGGGAGACCCAGTACTTC. It specifies CASSPSPDNGETQYF. The V gene is TRBV18, the J gene TRBJ2-5; possibly TRBD1 for D (5 bases). Germline loops: CDR1 KGHSH, CDR2 LQKENI. This CDR3 spans 15 amino acids. Trimming shortened V by 3 bases and J by 5 bases, and 16 bases separated the two germline ends.